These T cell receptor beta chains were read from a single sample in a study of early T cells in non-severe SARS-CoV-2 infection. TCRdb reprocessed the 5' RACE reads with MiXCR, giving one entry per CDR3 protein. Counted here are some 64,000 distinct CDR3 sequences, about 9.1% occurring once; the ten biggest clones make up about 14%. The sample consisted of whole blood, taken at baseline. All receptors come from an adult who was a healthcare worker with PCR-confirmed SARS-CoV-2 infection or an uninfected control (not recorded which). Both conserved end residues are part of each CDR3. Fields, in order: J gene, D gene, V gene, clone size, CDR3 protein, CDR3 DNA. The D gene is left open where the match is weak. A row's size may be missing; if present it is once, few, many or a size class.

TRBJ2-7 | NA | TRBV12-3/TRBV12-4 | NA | CASTGTGLRGEQYF | TGTGCCAGCACGGGAACAGGTCTAAGGGGCGAGCAGTACTTC
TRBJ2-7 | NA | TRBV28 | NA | CASSLLPGESYEQYF | TGTGCCAGCAGCCTCTTACCAGGAGAATCCTACGAGCAGTACTTC
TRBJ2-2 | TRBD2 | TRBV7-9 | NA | CASSATSGSNTGELFF | TGTGCCAGCAGCGCTACTAGCGGTTCGAACACCGGGGAGCTGTTTTTT
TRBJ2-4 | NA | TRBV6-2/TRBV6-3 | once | CASSSVGANIQYF | TGTGCCAGCAGTTCGGTAGGGGCAAACATTCAGTACTTC
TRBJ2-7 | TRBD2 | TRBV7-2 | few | CASSLAPSGRQIGYEQYF | TGTGCCAGCAGCTTAGCGCCTAGCGGGAGGCAAATTGGGTACGAGCAGTACTTC
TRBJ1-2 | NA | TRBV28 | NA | CASSFPGTGASGYTF | TGCGCCAGCAGTTTCCCTGGGACTGGAGCTTCGGGCTACACCTTC
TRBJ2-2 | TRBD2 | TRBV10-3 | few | CAITQGGSGANTGELFF | TGTGCCATCACCCAAGGGGGTAGCGGGGCAAACACCGGGGAGCTGTTTTTT
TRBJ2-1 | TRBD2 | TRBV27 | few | CASSPWTSGNFNEQFF | TGTGCCAGCAGTCCGTGGACTAGCGGAAATTTTAATGAGCAGTTCTTC
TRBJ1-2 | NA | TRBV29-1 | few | CSVKPDGMGGYTF | TGTAGCGTGAAGCCAGATGGGATGGGTGGCTACACCTTC
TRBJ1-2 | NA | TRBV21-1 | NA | CASSKDRVYGYTF | TGTGCCAGCAGCAAAGACAGGGTCTATGGCTACACCTTC
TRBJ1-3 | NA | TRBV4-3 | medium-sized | CASSQGLHSGNTIYF | TGCGCCAGCAGCCAGGGTTTACACTCTGGAAACACCATATATTTT
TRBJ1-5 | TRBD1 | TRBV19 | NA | CASSPDRGGNQPQHF | TGTGCCAGTAGTCCGGACAGGGGTGGCAATCAGCCCCAGCATTTT
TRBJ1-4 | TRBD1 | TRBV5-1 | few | CASSPGTGDEKLFF | TGCGCCAGCAGCCCGGGGACAGGGGATGAAAAACTGTTTTTT
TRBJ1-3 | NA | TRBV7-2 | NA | CASSKQGGNTIYF | TGTGCCAGCAGCAAACAGGGTGGAAACACCATATATTTT
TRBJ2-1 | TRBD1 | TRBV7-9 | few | CASSFDRAGRNEQFF | TGTGCCAGCAGCTTCGACAGGGCAGGCAGGAATGAGCAGTTCTTC
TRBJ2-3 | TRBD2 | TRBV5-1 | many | CASSLGGRAEDTQYF | TGCGCCAGCTCCCTTGGCGGGAGGGCCGAAGATACGCAGTATTTT
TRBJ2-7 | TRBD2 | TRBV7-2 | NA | CASSSAPGTSGYEQYF | TGTGCCAGCAGCTCGGCCCCCGGGACTAGCGGTTACGAGCAGTACTTC